The rows below give T cell receptor beta chains drawn from one sample of a study of T cell responses to AZD1222 COVID-19 vaccine. Libraries were prepared by immunoSEQ multiplex PCR; TCRdb keeps only in-frame clonotypes and omits some of them. The sample shows some 140,000 clones, approximately 90% of them seen only once. Sequenced here: peripheral blood, sampled on day 0 of AZD1222 vaccination. The receptors here all came from an adult in good health. CDR3s leave out the opening cysteine and the closing phenylalanine or tryptophan. Clone sizes are given selectively: once, few, many, or a class where the clone is expanded.

size	V	J	CDR3
-	TRBV15	TRBJ1-2	ATSRVGPSGYGYT
-	TRBV29-1	TRBJ1-2	SVETENYGYT
-	TRBV9	TRBJ2-5	ASSAVGRGRETQY
-	TRBV5-1	TRBJ1-2	ASSLDGAGYT
once	TRBV9	TRBJ1-2	ASGDGYT
once	TRBV9	TRBJ1-5	ASSVEEGYDQPQH
-	TRBV24-1	TRBJ1-4	ATSDVSATNEKLF
-	TRBV5-1	TRBJ1-1	ASSLASSGGGTEAF
once	TRBV5-1	TRBJ2-7	ASSVGQGSYEQY
-	TRBV30	TRBJ2-3	AWSIGRTDTQY
-	TRBV2	TRBJ2-3	ASSEVKFTDTQY
-	TRBV29-1	TRBJ1-2	SVVDRVNYGYT
-	TRBV28	TRBJ2-7	ASRSPSLAGDGYEQY
once	TRBV4-1	TRBJ2-1	ASSQETGVADSYNEQF
-	TRBV6-6	TRBJ1-5	ASSLRGQGLVSNQPQH
-	TRBV14	TRBJ1-2	ASSQVDRGLYGYT
-	TRBV3-1/TRBV3-2	TRBJ2-2	ASSQAGVGELF
-	TRBV29-1	TRBJ1-1	SAGQGRGMNTEAF
once	TRBV27	TRBJ2-2	ASSLSSNTGELF
-	TRBV7-9	TRBJ1-2	ATNEMTGSIYGYT
-	TRBV28	TRBJ1-2	ASSYPNGYT
-	TRBV19	TRBJ1-5	ASSMVSGGNQPQH
-	TRBV7-2	TRBJ1-5	ASSLGTGVIQPQH
-	TRBV7-2	TRBJ2-2	ASSLALGLAGTGELF
-	TRBV19	TRBJ2-1	ASSATSGAYNEQF
-	TRBV24-1	TRBJ2-3	ATGSVGGLAGGLDTQY
few	TRBV6-1	TRBJ1-5	ASSEVVGERGNQPQH
-	TRBV19	TRBJ2-2	ASSISGLSTGELF
-	TRBV9	TRBJ1-2	ASSEAPFSGPYGGYT
-	TRBV27	TRBJ1-6	ASSTSGAPRPNSPLH
-	TRBV5-5	TRBJ1-2	ASTHSDRNYGYT
-	TRBV5-6	TRBJ1-5	ASSAGTGGDNQPQH
-	TRBV19	TRBJ2-7	ASSRRYGRDEQY
once	TRBV3-1/TRBV3-2	TRBJ2-7	ASSQGLLDPYEQY
-	TRBV24-1	TRBJ1-1	ATSDWRSENTEAF
-	TRBV11-2	TRBJ1-2	ASSFGGGGYT
-	TRBV5-6	TRBJ1-5	ASSLGWDQPQH
once	TRBV30	TRBJ2-2	AWKGDGRQGIGELF
-	TRBV30	TRBJ1-5	AWAGGRDQPQH
-	TRBV12-3/TRBV12-4	TRBJ1-1	ASSWNRERAF
-	TRBV6-4	TRBJ2-4	ASSDQPGPKNIQY
-	TRBV18	TRBJ1-2	ASSPDGLSRGYT
-	TRBV11-2	TRBJ2-5	ASSLTLGRQETQY
-	TRBV27	TRBJ2-1	ASSLSAGLPDEQF
-	TRBV5-6	TRBJ1-2	ASLNPDRGVNGYT
-	TRBV15	TRBJ1-2	ATSRDRVDGYT
-	TRBV27	TRBJ1-1	ASSLSWGGNTEAF
-	TRBV6-5	TRBJ1-4	ASRQNRVGEKLF
-	TRBV7-6	TRBJ1-6	ASSLRGADSPLH
few	TRBV5-4	TRBJ1-2	ASIRGRGAANYGYT
-	TRBV11-2	TRBJ1-5	ASSLGTGSNQPQH